One and the same sample provided the 7 T cell receptor beta chains below, sequenced in a study of T cell responses to AZD1222 COVID-19 vaccine. Sequencing used immunoSEQ multiplex PCR; TCRdb keeps in-frame clones, though not all of them. The data contain 100,000 to 120,000 clones, 81% of them singletons. The material sequenced was peripheral blood, taken on day 0 of AZD1222 vaccination. These receptors all come from an adult in good health.

The V call is TRBV2, the J call TRBJ1-4, with TRBD1 as a possible D gene (6 bases). The V gene's germline CDR1 is SNHLY and CDR2 FYNNEI. There are 15 residues in the CDR3. V lost 0 bases and J 6 bases, leaving 11 bases between the germline ends. The CDR3 spells CASSEARRGHEKLFF. In DNA form, the CDR3 reads TGTGCCAGCAGTGAAGCCCGCAGGGGACATGAAAAACTGTTTTTT.

The CDR3 is CASSLAPGGTDTQYF. CDR3 DNA: TGCGCCAGCAGCTTGGCACCAGGGGGCACAGATACGCAGTATTTT. The chain links TRBV5-1 to TRBJ2-3; D is perhaps TRBD1 (6 bases). The CDR3 sequence is 15 residues long. V was cut by 0 bases and J by 1 base, with 9 bases left in between. Germline values: CDR1 SGHRS, CDR2 YFSETQ.

A single count supports this clone. The chain recombines TRBV4-1 with TRBJ2-3; D might be TRBD2 (5 bases). This CDR3 comprises 17 residues. CDR1 is MGHRA and CDR2 is YSYEKL in the germline V gene. With 4 bases removed from V and 3 bases from J, the gap between germline ends came to 20 bases. The CDR3 is CASSLEGSGAQTDTQYF. CDR3 in DNA: TGCGCCAGCAGCCTCGAGGGATCCGGTGCTCAAACAGATACGCAGTATTTT.

The J gene is TRBJ1-3, the V gene TRBV24-1; D possibly corresponds to TRBD1 (6 bases). Per germline, CDR1 KGHDR and CDR2 SFDVKD. V shed 10 bases and J shed 6 bases, with 12 bases lying between them. The CDR3 has 12 residues. The CDR3 coding sequence is TGTGCCACGCAGGGGTTTGCAAACACCATATATTTT. Residues: CATQGFANTIYF.

The rearrangement uses TRBV18 and TRBJ1-4; possible D gene TRBD1, 6 bases. Trimming took off 6 bases at V and 5 bases at J, with 13 bases between the two ends. Germline assignment: CDR1 KGHSH and CDR2 LQKENI. This CDR3 has 14 residues. For the CDR3, the DNA is TGTGCCAGCTCTCCTACAGGGAAAAATGAAAAACTGTTTTTT. It codes for CASSPTGKNEKLFF.

The CDR3 region is CASSQEVGAPRGTEAFF. CDR3 DNA sequence: TGCGCCAGCAGCCAAGAGGTAGGAGCTCCTCGGGGTACTGAAGCTTTCTTT. The chain has TRBV4-3 and TRBJ1-1; no clear D. The CDR3 extends over 17 amino acids. Trimming removed 0 bases from V and 5 bases from J, with 19 bases in between. Germline CDR1 is LGHNA and CDR2 is YSLEER.

This clone was seen only a few times. The gene calls are TRBV20-1 and TRBJ1-5; TRBD1 agrees at 7 bases. The germline V gene has CDR1 DFQATT and CDR2 SNEGSKA (reference sequence). The ends lost 3 bases at V and 2 bases at J; junction bases unmatched: 4. The CDR3 sequence is 14 residues long. The CDR3: CSASDRVGNQPQHF. Written as DNA, the CDR3 is TGCAGTGCTAGTGACAGGGTTGGCAATCAGCCCCAGCATTTT.